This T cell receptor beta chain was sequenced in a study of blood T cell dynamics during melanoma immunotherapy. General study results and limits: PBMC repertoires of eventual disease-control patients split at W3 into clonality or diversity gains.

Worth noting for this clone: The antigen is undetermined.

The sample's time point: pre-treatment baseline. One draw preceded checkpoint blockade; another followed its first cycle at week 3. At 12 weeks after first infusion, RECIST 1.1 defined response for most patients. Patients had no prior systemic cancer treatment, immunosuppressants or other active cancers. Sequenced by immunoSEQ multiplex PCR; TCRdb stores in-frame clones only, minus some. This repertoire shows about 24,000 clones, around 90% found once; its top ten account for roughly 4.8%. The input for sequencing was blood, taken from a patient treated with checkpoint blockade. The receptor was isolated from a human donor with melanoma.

The CDR3 DNA is TGTGCCAGCAGCCTTAGTCCCATGGGGGGCTCAGATACGCAGTATTTT. Translating gives CASSLSPMGGSDTQYF. V gene TRBV9 combines with J gene TRBJ2-3; D is perhaps TRBD1 or TRBD2 (6 bases each). Looked up from germline, CDR1 is SGDLS and CDR2 is YYNGEE. This CDR3 has 16 amino acids. V was shortened by 4 bases and J by 4 bases, with 19 bases between the two germline ends.